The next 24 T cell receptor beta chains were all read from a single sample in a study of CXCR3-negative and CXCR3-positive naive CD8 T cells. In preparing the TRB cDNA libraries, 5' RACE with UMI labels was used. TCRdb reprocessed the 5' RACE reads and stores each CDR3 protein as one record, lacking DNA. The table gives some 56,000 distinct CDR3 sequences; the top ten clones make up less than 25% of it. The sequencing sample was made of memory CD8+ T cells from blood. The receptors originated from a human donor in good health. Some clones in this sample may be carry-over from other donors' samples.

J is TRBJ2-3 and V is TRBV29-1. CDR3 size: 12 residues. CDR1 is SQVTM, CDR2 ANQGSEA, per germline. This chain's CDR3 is CSVYWGTDTQYF.

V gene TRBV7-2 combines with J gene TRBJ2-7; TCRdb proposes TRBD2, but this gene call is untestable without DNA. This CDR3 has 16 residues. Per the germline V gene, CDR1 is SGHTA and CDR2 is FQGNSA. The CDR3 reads CASSPREGQGFYEQYF.

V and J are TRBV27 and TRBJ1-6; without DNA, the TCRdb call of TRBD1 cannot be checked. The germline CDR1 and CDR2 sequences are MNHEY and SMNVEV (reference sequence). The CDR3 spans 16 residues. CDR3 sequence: CASSPLTRTGNSPLHF.

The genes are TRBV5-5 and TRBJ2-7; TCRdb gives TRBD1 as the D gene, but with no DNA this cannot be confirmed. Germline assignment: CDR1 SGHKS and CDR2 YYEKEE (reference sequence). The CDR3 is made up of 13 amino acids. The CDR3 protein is CASRDRVSYEQYF.

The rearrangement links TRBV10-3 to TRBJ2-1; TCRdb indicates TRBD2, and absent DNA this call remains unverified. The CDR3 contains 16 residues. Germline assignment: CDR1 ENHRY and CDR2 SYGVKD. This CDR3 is CAISGKSGEGYNEQFF.

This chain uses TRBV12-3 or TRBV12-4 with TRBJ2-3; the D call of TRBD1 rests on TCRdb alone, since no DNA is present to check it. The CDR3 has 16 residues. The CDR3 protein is CASSHEDRSSTDTQYF.

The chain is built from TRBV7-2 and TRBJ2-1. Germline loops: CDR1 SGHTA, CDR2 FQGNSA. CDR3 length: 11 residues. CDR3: CASSELVEQFF.

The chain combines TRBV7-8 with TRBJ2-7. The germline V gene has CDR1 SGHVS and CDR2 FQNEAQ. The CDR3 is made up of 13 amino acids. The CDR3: CASSLEPVYEQYF.

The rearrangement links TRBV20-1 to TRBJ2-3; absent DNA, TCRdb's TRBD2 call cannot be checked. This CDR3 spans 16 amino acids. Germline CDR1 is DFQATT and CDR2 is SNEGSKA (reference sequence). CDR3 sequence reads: CSAPPTSGGLADTQYF.

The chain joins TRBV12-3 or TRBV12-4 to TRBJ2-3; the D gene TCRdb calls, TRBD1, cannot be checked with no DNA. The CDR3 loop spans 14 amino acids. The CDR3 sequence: CASSPLLATDTQYF.

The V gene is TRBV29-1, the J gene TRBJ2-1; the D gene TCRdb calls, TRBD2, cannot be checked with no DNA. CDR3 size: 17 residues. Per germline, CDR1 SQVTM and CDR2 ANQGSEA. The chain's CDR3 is CSVEDPAATGSYNEQFF.

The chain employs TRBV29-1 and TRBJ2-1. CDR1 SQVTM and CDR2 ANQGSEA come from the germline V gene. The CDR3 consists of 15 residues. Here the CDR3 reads CSVESIGRNYNEQFF.

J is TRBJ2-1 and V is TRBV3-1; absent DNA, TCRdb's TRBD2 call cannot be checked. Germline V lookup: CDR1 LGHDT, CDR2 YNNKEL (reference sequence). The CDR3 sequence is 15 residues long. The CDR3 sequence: CASSQRSGTVEEQFF.

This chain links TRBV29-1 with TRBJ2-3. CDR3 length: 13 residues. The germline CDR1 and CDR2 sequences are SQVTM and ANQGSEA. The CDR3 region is CSVEAWSTDTQYF.

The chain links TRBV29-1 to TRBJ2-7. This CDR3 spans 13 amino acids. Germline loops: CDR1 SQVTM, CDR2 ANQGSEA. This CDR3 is CSVELVNLHEQYF.

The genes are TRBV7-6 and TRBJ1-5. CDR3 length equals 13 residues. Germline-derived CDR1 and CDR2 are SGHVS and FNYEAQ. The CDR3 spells CASSQRADQPQHF.

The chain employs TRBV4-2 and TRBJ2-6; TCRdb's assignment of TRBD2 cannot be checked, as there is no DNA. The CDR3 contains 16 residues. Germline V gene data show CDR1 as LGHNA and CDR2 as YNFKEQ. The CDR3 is CASSQEAGVGANVLTF.

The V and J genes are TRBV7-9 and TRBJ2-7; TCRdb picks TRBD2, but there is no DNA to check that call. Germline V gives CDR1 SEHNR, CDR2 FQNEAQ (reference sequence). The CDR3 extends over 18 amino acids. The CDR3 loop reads CASNPPRPLAGESYEQYF.

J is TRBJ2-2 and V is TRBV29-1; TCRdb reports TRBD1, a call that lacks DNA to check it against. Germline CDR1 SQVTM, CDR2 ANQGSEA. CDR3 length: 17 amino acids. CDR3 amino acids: CSVLGTGGPSNTGELFF.

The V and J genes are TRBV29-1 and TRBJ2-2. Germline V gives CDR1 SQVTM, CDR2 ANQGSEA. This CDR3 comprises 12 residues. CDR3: CSVVFWTGELFF.

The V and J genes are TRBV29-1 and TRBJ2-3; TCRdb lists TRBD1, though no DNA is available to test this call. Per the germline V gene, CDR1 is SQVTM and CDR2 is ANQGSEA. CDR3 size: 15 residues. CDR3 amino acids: CSVWGGEWRTDTQYF.

The CDR3 is CSALGDRSIAPYNEQFF. The chain recombines TRBV29-1 with TRBJ2-1; as DNA is missing, the TRBD1 call by TCRdb cannot be tested. There are 17 residues in the CDR3. Germline loops: CDR1 SQVTM, CDR2 ANQGSEA.

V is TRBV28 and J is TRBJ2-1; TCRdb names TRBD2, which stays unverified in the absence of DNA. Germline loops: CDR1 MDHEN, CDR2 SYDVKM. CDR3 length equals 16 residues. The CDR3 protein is CASSSWGLADYNEQFF.

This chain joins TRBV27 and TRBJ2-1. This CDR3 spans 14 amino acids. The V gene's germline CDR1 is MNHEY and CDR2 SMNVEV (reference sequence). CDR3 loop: CASSWESSYNEQFF.